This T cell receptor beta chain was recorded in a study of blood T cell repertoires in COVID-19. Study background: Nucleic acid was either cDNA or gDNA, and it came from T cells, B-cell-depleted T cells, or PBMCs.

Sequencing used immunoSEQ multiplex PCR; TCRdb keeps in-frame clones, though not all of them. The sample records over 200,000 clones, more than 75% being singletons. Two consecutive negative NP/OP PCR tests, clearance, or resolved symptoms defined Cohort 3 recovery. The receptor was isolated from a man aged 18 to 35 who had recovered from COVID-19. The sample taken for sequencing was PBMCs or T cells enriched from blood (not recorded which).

This chain's CDR3 is CAIRPTDPGQGKYEQYF. Written as DNA, the CDR3 is TGTGCCATCAGACCGACGGATCCGGGACAGGGAAAATACGAGCAGTACTTC. The rearrangement joins TRBV10-3 to TRBJ2-7, with TRBD1 matching 9 bases. With V trimmed by 6 bases and J by 4 bases, 16 bases remained unmatched. This CDR3 has 17 residues. Per the germline V gene, CDR1 is ENHRY and CDR2 is SYGVKD.